These 2 T cell receptor beta chains share one sample of origin, sequenced in a study of T-cell memory formation after mild COVID-19. From the 5' RACE reads, TCRdb called clonotypes with MiXCR, one entry per CDR3 protein. The sample carries 65,000 to 100,000 distinct CDR3 sequences, roughly 13% recorded once. Specimen: PBMCs or a T cell subset sorted from them (not recorded which). These receptors came from a man between 18 and 35 years old who had mild COVID-19 (a few samples of this study predate the infection). Cell type and time point are not known.

The chain joins TRBV4-1 to TRBJ2-5; D is tentatively TRBD1 or TRBD2 (6 bases each). Per the germline V gene, CDR1 is MGHRA and CDR2 is YSYEKL. This CDR3 comprises 13 residues. Deletions cut 2 bases from V and 5 bases from J, with 9 bases between. CDR3 region: CASSQRGRETQYF. CDR3 bases: TGCGCCAGCAGCCAACGGGGGCGGGAGACCCAGTACTTC.

The chain combines TRBV5-6 with TRBJ1-1; TRBD1 agrees at 9 bases. V gave up 7 bases and J gave up 1 base; unmatched junction bases: 11. The CDR3 is made up of 16 amino acids. The germline V gene encodes CDR1 SGHDT and CDR2 YYEEEE. CDR3 nucleotide sequence: TGTGCCAGCTCGACCCGACAGGGGGAAAAGAACACTGAAGCTTTCTTT. Its translation is CASSTRQGEKNTEAFF. Full variable domain (outside the CDR3, taken from reference TRBV5-6 and TRBJ1-1): DAGVTQSPTHLIKTRGQQVTLRCSPKSGHDTVSWYQQALGQGPQFIFQYYEEEERQRGNFPDRFSGHQFPNYSSELNVNALLLGDSALYLCASSTRQGEKNTEAFFGQGTRLTVV.